These T cell receptor beta chains were read from a single sample in a study of OX40 agonist ivuxolimab in advanced cancers. This table comes from immunoSEQ multiplex PCR, and its TCRdb copy is limited to in-frame clones, with some not included. The table shows around 67,000 clones, with more than 70% occurring only once. The specimen comprised CD4+ or CD8+ T cells sorted from blood, sampled in a trial of the OX40 agonist ivuxolimab. The receptors derive from an adult with an advanced solid tumor such as melanoma, head and neck, liver or kidney cancer. The CDR3 runs from the conserved cysteine through the conserved F or W. The D gene is left open where the match is weak.

TRBJ1-2,TRBV4-3,TRBD1,CASSPLPGQGLYGYIF,TGCGCCAGCAGCCCCCTACCGGGACAGGGGCTCTATGGCTACATCTTC
TRBJ1-6,TRBV2,TRBD1,CASSEVGQGNSPLHF,TGTGCCAGCAGTGAAGTGGGACAGGGGAATTCACCCCTCCACTTT
TRBJ1-2,TRBV6-5,-,CASSYDRNYGYTF,TGTGCCAGCAGCTATGACAGAAACTATGGCTACACCTTC
TRBJ2-3,TRBV28,TRBD1,CASSSLDRVDTDTQYF,TGTGCCAGCAGTTCCCTCGACAGGGTTGACACAGATACGCAGTATTTT
TRBJ1-2,TRBV6-5,TRBD1,CASSFHSQGANYGYTF,TGTGCCAGCAGTTTTCATTCACAGGGGGCTAACTATGGCTACACCTTC
TRBJ2-7,TRBV10-3,TRBD1,CAISVGRGQGPSYEQYF,TGTGCCATCAGTGTGGGGCGGGGACAGGGACCCTCCTACGAGCAGTACTTC
TRBJ1-2,TRBV29-1,TRBD1,CSVVTGGDYGYTF,TGCAGCGTGGTGACAGGGGGGGACTATGGCTACACCTTC
TRBJ1-1,TRBV6-5,-,CASTGLSTFF,TGTGCCAGCACCGGACTTTCAACTTTCTTT
TRBJ1-3,TRBV5-1,TRBD1,CASSTGQGLSGNTIYF,TGCGCCAGCAGCACGGGACAGGGTCTCTCTGGAAACACCATATATTTT
TRBJ2-4,TRBV5-4,-,CASSESPDTWGVQYF,TGTGCCAGCAGCGAAAGTCCGGACACCTGGGGGGTTCAGTACTTC
TRBJ2-5,TRBV4-3,-,CASSQDGGSEETQYF,TGCGCCAGCAGCCAAGATGGGGGTTCAGAGGAGACCCAGTACTTC
TRBJ2-7,TRBV7-9,-,CASSLGPGEVTYEQYF,TGTGCCAGCAGCTTAGGTCCAGGGGAGGTCACCTACGAGCAGTACTTC
TRBJ2-5,TRBV28,-,CASSFRAFRTQYF,TGTGCCAGCAGTTTTCGCGCCTTTCGGACCCAGTACTTC